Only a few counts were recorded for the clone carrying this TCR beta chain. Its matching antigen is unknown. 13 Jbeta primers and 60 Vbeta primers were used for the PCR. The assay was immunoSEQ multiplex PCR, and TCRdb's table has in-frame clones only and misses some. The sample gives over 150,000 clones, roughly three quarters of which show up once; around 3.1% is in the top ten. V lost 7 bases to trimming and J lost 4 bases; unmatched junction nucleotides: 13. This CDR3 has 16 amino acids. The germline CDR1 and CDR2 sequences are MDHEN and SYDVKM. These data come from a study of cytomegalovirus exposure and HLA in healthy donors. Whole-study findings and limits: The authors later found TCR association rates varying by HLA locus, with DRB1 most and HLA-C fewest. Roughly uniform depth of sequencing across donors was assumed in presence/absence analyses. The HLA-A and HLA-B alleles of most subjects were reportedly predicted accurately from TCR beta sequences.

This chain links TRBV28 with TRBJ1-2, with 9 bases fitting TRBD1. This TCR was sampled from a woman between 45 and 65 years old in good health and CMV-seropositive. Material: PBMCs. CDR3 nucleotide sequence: TGTGCCAGCATTAATTACAACCGGGACAGGGTCTATGGCTACACCTTC. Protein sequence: CASINYNRDRVYGYTF.